This TCR beta chain was obtained from a study of T cell changes during pregnancy in multiple sclerosis (dated by TCRdb to the late 2010s). As for the study more broadly: In women with multiple sclerosis, the researchers looked at how the T cell repertoire shifted as pregnancy progressed.

The method behind the library was the immunoSEQ multiplex PCR assay. Here the immuneACCESS table is served through TCRdb, limited to in-frame sequences with V and J called. Missing clones are a known gap in these copies; in checked studies unresolved V genes cover under half, and the rest lacks a known reason. For this sample the table gives fewer than 40,000 clones, of which just over 90% were detected only once. The ten largest clones capture over 0.45% of the sample. Including cysteine and phenylalanine, the CDR3 has 21 amino acids. Only the CDR3 region is kept as DNA, spanning 63 bases read in frame from base 1. CDR1 and CDR2 were assigned from the germline V gene (reference sequence) as GTSNPN and SVGIG. Relative to germline, V is 4 bases shorter and J is 0 bases shorter, with 30 bases between their ends. For this clone: Its antigen is unknown. Per-nucleotide qualities are absent, and no much larger clonotype sits a single base away.

The sequence came from a female donor in good health, enrolled as a control in a pregnancy study. This chain is built from TRBV30 and TRBJ1-4; the D gene is not confidently resolved. The input for sequencing was CD4+ T cells from peripheral blood mononuclear cells, taken in the first trimester of pregnancy. The bases read TGTGCCTGGACCCACTGGGTAATCGGGGTGCCACAAACTCCAACTAATGAAAAACTGTTTTTT. The encoded protein is CAWTHWVIGVPQTPTNEKLFF.